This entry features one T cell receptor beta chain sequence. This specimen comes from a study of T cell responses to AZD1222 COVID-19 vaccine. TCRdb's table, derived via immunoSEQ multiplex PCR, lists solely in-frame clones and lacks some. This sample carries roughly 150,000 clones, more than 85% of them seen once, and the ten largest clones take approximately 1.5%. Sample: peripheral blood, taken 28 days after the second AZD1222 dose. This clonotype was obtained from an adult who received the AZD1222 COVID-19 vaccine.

The CDR3 nucleotides are TGCGCCAGCAGCCTAAGCGTCCTAGCGGGAGGCACAGATACGCAGTATTTT. Translated, it gives CASSLSVLAGGTDTQYF. V gene TRBV4-1 combines with J gene TRBJ2-3, with 10 bases aligning to TRBD2. The CDR3 covers 17 residues. V gave up 4 bases and J gave up 1 base; unmatched junction bases: 8. CDR1 is MGHRA, CDR2 YSYEKL, per germline.